The source of this TCR beta chain is a study of memory CD4+ T cells and cytomegalovirus serostatus. Single viable CD3+CD4+CD8-CD45RO+ cells were sorted as the memory CD4+ T cells. The repertoire was sequenced with immunoSEQ multiplex PCR; TCRdb's copy has only in-frame clones and lacks some. The repertoire holds 85,000 to 100,000 clones, 80% seen once, with 3.6% in the top ten. To note about this clone: Antigen: not known.

This CDR3 is 17 amino acids long. V lost 4 bases, J lost 0 bases, and 16 bases lay in between. The germline CDR1 and CDR2 sequences are PRHDT and FYEKMQ (reference sequence). Overall study results and limits: Repertoires predicted CMV serostatus with median bootstrapped AUC of roughly 0.95.

The chain uses TRBV13 and TRBJ1-3; possibly TRBD1 for D (5 bases). Sequenced: memory CD4+ T cells from blood. This receptor was taken from an adult in good health and CMV-seropositive. The CDR3 loop is CASSSRTGLSSGNTIYF. DNA of the CDR3: TGTGCCAGCAGCTCTCGGACGGGACTATCCTCTGGAAACACCATATATTTT.